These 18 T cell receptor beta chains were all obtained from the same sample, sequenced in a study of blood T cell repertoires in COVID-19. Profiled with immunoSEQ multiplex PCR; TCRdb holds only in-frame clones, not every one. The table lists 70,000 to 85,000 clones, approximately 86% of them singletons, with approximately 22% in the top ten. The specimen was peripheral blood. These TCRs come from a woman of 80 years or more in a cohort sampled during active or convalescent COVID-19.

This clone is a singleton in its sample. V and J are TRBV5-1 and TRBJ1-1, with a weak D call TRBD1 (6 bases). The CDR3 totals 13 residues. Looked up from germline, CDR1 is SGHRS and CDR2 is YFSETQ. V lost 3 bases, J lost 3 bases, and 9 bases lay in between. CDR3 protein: CASSSGQYTEAFF. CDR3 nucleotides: TGCGCCAGCAGCTCAGGACAGTACACTGAAGCTTTCTTT.

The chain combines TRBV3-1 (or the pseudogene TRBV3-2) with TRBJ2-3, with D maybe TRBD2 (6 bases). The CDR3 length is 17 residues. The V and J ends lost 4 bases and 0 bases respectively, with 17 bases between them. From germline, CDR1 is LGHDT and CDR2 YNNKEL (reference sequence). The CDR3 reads CASSRSGSRPSTDTQYF. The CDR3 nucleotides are TGTGCCAGCAGCCGGAGCGGGTCTCGACCTAGCACAGATACGCAGTATTTT.

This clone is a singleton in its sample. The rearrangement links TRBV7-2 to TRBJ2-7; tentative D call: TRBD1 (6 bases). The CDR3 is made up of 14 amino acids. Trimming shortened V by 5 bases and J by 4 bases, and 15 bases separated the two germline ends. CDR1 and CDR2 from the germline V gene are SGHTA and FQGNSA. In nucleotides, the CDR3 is TGTGCCAGCAGCACCAGGGACACAGCGTACGAGCAGTACTTC. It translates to CASSTRDTAYEQYF.

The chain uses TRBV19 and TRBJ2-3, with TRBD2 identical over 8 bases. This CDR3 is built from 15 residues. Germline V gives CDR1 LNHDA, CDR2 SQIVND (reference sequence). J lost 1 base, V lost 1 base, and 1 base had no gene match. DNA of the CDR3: TGTGCCAGTAGTATAGCGGGAGGGGGCACAGATACGCAGTATTTT. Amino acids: CASSIAGGGTDTQYF. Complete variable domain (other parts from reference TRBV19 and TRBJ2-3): DGGITQSPKYLFRKEGQNVTLSCEQNLNHDAMYWYRQDPGQGLRLIYYSQIVNDFQKGDIAEGYSVSREKKESFPLTVTSAQKNPTAFYLCASSIAGGGTDTQYFGPGTRLTVL.

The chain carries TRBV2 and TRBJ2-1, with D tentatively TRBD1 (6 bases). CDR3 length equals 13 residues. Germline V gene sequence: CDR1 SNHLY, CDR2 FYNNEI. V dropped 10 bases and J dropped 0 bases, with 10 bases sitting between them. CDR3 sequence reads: CATRDNSYNEQFF. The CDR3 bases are TGTGCCACCCGGGACAACTCCTACAATGAGCAGTTCTTC.

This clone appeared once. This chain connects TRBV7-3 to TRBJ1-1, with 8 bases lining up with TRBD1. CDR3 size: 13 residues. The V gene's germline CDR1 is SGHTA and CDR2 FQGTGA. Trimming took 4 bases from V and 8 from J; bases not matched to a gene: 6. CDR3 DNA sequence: TGTGCCAGCAGCTCCGGTCGACAGGGGGAAGCTTTCTTT. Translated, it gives CASSSGRQGEAFF.

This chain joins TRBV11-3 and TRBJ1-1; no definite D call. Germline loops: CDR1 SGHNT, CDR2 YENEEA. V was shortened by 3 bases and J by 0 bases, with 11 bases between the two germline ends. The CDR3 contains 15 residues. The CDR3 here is CASSFSLNMNTEAFF. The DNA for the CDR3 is TGTGCCAGCAGCTTTAGCCTTAACATGAACACTGAAGCTTTCTTT.

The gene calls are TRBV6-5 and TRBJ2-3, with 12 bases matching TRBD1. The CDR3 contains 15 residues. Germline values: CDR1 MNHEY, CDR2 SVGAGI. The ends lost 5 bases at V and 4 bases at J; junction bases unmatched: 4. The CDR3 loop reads CASSRGQGASDTQYF. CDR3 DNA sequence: TGTGCCAGCAGTCGGGGACAGGGGGCCTCAGATACGCAGTATTTT.

The CDR3 loop is CASISPGLAGNTGELFF. CDR3 in DNA: TGTGCCAGTATCTCCCCGGGGCTAGCGGGAAACACCGGGGAGCTGTTTTTT. The chain carries TRBV19 and TRBJ2-2, with TRBD2 matching 9 bases. The CDR3 consists of 17 residues. V shed 7 bases, J shed 2 bases, and the junction held 11 bases outside the gene matches. Germline V CDR1 and CDR2: LNHDA, SQIVND (reference sequence).

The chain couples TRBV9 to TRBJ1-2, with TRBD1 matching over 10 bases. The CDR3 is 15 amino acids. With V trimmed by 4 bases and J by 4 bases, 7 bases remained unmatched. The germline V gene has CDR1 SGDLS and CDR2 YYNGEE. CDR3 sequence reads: CASSTDRGQVYGYTF. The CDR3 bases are TGTGCCAGCAGCACCGACAGGGGGCAGGTCTATGGCTACACCTTC.

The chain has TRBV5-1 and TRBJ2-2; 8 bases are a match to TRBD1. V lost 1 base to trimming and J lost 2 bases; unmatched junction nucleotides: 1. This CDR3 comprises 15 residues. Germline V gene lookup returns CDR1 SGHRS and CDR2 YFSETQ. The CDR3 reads CASSLSGGNTGELFF. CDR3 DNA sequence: TGCGCCAGCAGCTTGTCAGGGGGCAACACCGGGGAGCTGTTTTTT.

DNA of the CDR3: TGTGCCAGCAGCTTAGAGGGCGGGAGCGGCTACAATGAGCAGTTCTTC. Protein sequence: CASSLEGGSGYNEQFF. The chain links TRBV11-3 to TRBJ2-1; 7 bases line up with TRBD2. In germline, CDR1 is SGHNT, CDR2 YENEEA. The CDR3 covers 16 residues. V was clipped by 0 bases and J by 3 bases; unmatched bases: 5.

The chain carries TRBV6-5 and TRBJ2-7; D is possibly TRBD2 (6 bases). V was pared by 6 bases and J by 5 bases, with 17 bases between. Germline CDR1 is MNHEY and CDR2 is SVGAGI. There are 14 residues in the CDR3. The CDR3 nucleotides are TGTGCCAGCAGGGGTGTAGGAGGGCTCAACGAGCAGTACGTC. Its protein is CASRGVGGLNEQYV.

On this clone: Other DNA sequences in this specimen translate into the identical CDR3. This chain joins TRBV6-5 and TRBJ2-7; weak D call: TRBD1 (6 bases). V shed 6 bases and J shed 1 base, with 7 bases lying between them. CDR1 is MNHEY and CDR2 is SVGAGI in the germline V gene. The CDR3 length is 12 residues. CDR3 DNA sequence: TGTGCCAGCAGAACAGGGTCCTACGAGCAGTACGTC. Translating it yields CASRTGSYEQYV.

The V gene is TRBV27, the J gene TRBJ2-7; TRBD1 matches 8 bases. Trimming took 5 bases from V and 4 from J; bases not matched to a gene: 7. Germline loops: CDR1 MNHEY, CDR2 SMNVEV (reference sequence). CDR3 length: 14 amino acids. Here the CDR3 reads CASSPGQGRYEQYF. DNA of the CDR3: TGTGCCAGCAGTCCTGGACAGGGCAGATACGAGCAGTACTTC.

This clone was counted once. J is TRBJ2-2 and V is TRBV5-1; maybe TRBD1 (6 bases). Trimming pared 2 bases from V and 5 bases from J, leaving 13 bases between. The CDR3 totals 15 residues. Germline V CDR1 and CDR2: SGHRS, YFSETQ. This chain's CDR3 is CASSFNSGDTGELFF. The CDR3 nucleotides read TGCGCCAGCAGCTTTAACTCAGGGGATACCGGGGAGCTGTTTTTT. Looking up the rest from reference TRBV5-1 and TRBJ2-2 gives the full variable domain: KAGVTQTPRYLIKTRGQQVTLSCSPISGHRSVSWYQQTPGQGLQFLFEYFSETQRNKGNFPGRFSGRQFSNSRSEMNVSTLELGDSALYLCASSFNSGDTGELFFGEGSRLTVL.

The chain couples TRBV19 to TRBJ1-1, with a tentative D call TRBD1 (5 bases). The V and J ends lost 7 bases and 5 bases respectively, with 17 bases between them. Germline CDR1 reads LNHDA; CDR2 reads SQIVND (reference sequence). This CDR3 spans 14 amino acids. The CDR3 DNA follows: TGTGCCAGTAAGAAGGAGGGGATGAGAACTGAAGCTTTCTTT. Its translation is CASKKEGMRTEAFF. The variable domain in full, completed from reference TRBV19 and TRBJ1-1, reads DGGITQSPKYLFRKEGQNVTLSCEQNLNHDAMYWYRQDPGQGLRLIYYSQIVNDFQKGDIAEGYSVSREKKESFPLTVTSAQKNPTAFYLCASKKEGMRTEAFFGQGTRLTVV.

The CDR3 region has the DNA TGCGCCAGCAGCTTGGAAAGAGGAGTCCCTAATGAAAAACTGTTTTTT. Its protein product is CASSLERGVPNEKLFF. This sequence joins TRBV5-1 and TRBJ1-4; D is unresolved. The ends were cut back, 0 bases at V and 3 bases at J, with 12 bases in the middle. This CDR3 has 16 residues. Germline CDR1 and CDR2: SGHRS and YFSETQ.